This T cell receptor (beta chain) was profiled in a study of shared clonotypes between healthy human individuals (dated by TCRdb to the early 2020s). Regarding the research as a whole: The cohort comprised two women and a few men aged 18 to 49 years. Different laboratories and diverse techniques were used to prepare libraries and sequence TCR repertoires, to increase sequencing depth and limit assay-specific biases. To estimate repertoire size and how much clonotypes are shared between individuals, the study performed deep sequencing of blood TCR repertoires from a few healthy adults. For each donor, CD4 naive and CD4 memory were each run on three plates, CD8 naive on two plates, and CD8 memory on one plate. Per donor, leukapheresis produced somewhere between about 0.94 and 9.5 billion PBMCs. The investigation overall reported the following: Higher generation probabilities were observed for clonotypes shared by all four sorted-subset donors than for non-shared clonotypes. Incomplete sequencing was indicated by rarefaction of sorted-subset datasets, despite the large sequencing depth. When a handful of donors were compared, the shared fraction of clonotypes was 5% to 6.5% for naive CD4, around 3.6% for naive CD8, 2% to 2.5% for memory CD4, and roughly 0.4% for memory CD8. Sampling was restricted to blood, and TCR repertoires in tissues likely differ from the TCR repertoires found in blood. Because the study included a small number of donors, the genetic and exposure-history diversity represented was limited. Based on pairwise subsampling, the degree of clonotype sharing among donors was expected to be affected by sequencing depth. Naive subsets generally had larger estimated clonotype richness than memory subsets.

Using the deep immunoSEQ assay, multiplex PCR amplified TCR CDR3 regions from genomic DNA. Extracted genomic DNA from each cell subset was spread evenly across all wells of several immunoSEQ 96-well plates, with each plate serving as a replicate. For sorted subsets, approximately 0.2 ug of genomic DNA, equivalent to around 30,000 T cell genomes, went into each replicate PCR. Purified libraries were quantified with a Qubit 3.0 fluorometer, sized on a Bioanalyzer 2100, and re-quantified with the KAPA Library Quantification kit. Every immunoSEQ 96-well plate was sequenced on a dedicated single-read 150-cycle Illumina NextSeq 550 flow cell. In the authors' own workflow: Because the immunoSEQ output held only junctional sequences and lacked quality scores, the filtering could not match the filtering applied to full-length reads. Sequences were annotated with PyIR, a Python wrapper for IgBLAST v1.9, using IMGT germline references to assign V/J genes and CDR3. Any read was removed if the V/J assignment was weak (E-value above 1e-6), the CDR3 was missing, or the read contained stop codons, out-of-frame junctions, or ambiguous translated residues. V3J clonotypes were defined as sequences sharing an identical inferred V gene, J gene, and CDR3 amino acid sequence. Percentage overlap between repertoires was calculated by dividing the number of shared unique clonotypes by the size of the smaller repertoire. RTK rarefaction, the Chao1 estimator, and Recon v2.1 estimates of unobserved clonotypes were used to assess repertoire richness. For all TCRbeta clonotypes obtained by the gDNA method from a handful of donors, generation probabilities were computed with OLGA. Imported from immuneACCESS, the table was reduced by TCRdb to in-frame sequences with V and J called. These copies leave out some clones; in studies compared against another copy, an unresolved V gene accounts for under half, and the cause of the remainder is not known. V and J calls and clone size are copied from that table; D and trimming were computed from the DNA. Across this sample there are hundreds of thousands of clones, with over 90% seen only once. The ten largest clones take up 20% to 30% of the sample.

V loses 0 bases of germline sequence and J loses 2 bases, and the interval between the two ends is 11 bases. The germline V gene yields MNHEY for CDR1 and SVGAGI for CDR2. The CDR3 has 15 amino acids, counting the end cysteine and phenylalanine. Here the CDR3 DNA is all that survives: 45 bases in frame from base 1. CD8 naive samples were obtained by positive selection for CCR7 among CD45RO-negative cells, yielding a CD45RA+CCR7+ population from which TemRA cells were excluded. Healthy HIV-negative adults with no recently reported acute infections or vaccinations were included as donors. All donors were Caucasian adults living in Nashville, Tennessee, USA. After blood collection by leukapheresis, PBMCs were isolated using Ficoll-Histopaque density gradient centrifugation and then cryopreserved in the vapor phase of liquid nitrogen. Analytical flow cytometry was used to check the purity and quantity of every magnetically sorted T cell population. Genomic DNA was isolated from each sorted fraction and quantified by UV absorbance on a Nanodrop 2000c.

On this clone itself: Its antigen specificity is not known. No base quality information exists; no much larger clone differs at one position.

This sequence uses TRBV6-5 and TRBJ2-7; the D segment could be TRBD1, given 5 matching bases. The source material was naive CD8+ T cells sorted from blood. What the cell subset or site label conveys for this sample: CD45RA+CCR7+. The receptor was isolated from a man aged 30 to 39 in good health. The CDR3 has the sequence CASSYSLDSPYEQYF. The base sequence is TGTGCCAGCAGTTACTCTCTCGACAGCCCCTACGAGCAGTACTTC.